The T cell receptor (beta chain) described here comes from a study of cytomegalovirus exposure and HLA in healthy donors. This clone was found once. The PCR used 60 Vbeta and 13 Jbeta primers. The protocol was immunoSEQ multiplex PCR, while the TCRdb copy is restricted to in-frame clones and leaves out a portion. In the table there are approximately 170,000 clones, around 78% of which are singletons. V was trimmed by 1 base and J by 3 bases, leaving 13 bases between them. This CDR3 contains 15 residues. The germline gives CDR1 LGHNA, CDR2 YSLEER. The rearrangement links TRBV4-3 to TRBJ2-7; TRBD2 might be the D (6 bases). The receptor was derived from a woman in her thirties in good health and CMV-seropositive. Material: PBMCs. In DNA, the CDR3 is TGCGCCAGCAGCCAAGTCCCTAGCGAAGGCTACGAGCAGTACTTC. Residues: CASSQVPSEGYEQYF.